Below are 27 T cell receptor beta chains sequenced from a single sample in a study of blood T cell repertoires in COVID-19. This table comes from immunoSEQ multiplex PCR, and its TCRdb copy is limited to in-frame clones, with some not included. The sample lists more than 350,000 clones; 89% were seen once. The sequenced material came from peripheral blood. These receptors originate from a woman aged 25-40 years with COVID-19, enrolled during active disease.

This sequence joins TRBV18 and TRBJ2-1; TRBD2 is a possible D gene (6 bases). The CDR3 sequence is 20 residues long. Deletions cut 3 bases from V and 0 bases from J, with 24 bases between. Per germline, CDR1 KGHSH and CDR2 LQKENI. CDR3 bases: TGTGCCAGCTCACCTAGACACCTACGGGGGACGGGGAGCTCCTACAATGAGCAGTTCTTC. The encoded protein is CASSPRHLRGTGSSYNEQFF.

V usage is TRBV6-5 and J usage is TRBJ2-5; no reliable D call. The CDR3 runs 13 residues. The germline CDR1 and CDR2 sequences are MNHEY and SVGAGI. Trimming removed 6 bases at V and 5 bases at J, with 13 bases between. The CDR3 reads CASSRLVRETQYF. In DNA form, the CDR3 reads TGTGCCAGCAGCCGACTGGTCCGGGAGACCCAGTACTTC.

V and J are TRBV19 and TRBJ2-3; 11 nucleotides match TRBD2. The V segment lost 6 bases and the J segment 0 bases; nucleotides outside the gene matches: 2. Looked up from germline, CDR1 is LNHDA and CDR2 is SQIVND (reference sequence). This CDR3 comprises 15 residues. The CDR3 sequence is CASRTSGGSTDTQYF. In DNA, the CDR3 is TGTGCCAGTAGAACTAGCGGGGGTAGCACAGATACGCAGTATTTT.

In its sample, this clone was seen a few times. The CDR3 bases are TGCAGTGCTAGCAGGGACTATGGCTACACCTTC. This encodes CSASRDYGYTF. The genes are TRBV20-1 and TRBJ1-2, with D possibly being TRBD1 (5 bases). CDR1 and CDR2 (germline): DFQATT, SNEGSKA (reference sequence). The length of the CDR3 is 11 residues. Trimming took 3 bases from V and 3 from J, leaving 5 bases between them.

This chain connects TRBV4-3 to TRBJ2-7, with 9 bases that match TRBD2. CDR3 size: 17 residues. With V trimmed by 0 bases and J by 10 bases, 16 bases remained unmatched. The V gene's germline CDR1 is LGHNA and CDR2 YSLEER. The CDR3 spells CASSQDYKASGAVPQYF. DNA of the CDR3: TGCGCCAGCAGCCAAGACTATAAGGCTAGCGGGGCCGTACCTCAGTACTTC.

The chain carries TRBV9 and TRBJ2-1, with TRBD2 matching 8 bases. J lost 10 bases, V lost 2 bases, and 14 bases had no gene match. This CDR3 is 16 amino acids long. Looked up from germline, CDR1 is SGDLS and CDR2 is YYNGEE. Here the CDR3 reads CASSVSGSLSSAEQFF. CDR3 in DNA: TGTGCCAGCAGCGTCAGCGGGAGTTTATCCTCGGCCGAGCAGTTCTTC.

The CDR3 coding sequence is TGTGCCAGCAGTTACTCGCGGACAGGGGACGGCTACACCTTC. Translated: CASSYSRTGDGYTF. This chain connects TRBV6-6 to TRBJ1-2; 9 bases fit TRBD1. CDR3 length equals 14 residues. Germline CDR1 is MNHNY and CDR2 is SVGAGI (reference sequence). V shed 0 bases, J shed 8 bases, and the junction held 4 bases outside the gene matches.

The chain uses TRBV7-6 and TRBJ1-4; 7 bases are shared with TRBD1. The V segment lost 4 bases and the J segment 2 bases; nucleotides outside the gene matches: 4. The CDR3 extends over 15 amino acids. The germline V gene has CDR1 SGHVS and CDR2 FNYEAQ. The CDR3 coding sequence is TGTGCCAGCAGCTCCGAGACAGGGACTAATGAAAAACTGTTTTTT. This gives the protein CASSSETGTNEKLFF.

CDR3 nucleotides: TGCGCCAGCAGCTGGGGGGGGGCCCCTAATGAAAAACTGTTTTTT. It codes for CASSWGGAPNEKLFF. The gene calls are TRBV5-1 and TRBJ1-4, with D perhaps matching TRBD1 (6 bases). This CDR3 is built from 15 residues. CDR1 and CDR2 (germline): SGHRS, YFSETQ. V was clipped by 3 bases and J by 3 bases, with 12 bases between them.

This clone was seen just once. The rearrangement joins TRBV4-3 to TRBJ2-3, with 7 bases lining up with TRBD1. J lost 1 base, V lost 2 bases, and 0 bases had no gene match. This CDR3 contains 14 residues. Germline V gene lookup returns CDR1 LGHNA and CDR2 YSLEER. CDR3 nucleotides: TGCGCCAGCAGCCAAACAGGGGGCACAGATACGCAGTATTTT. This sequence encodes CASSQTGGTDTQYF.

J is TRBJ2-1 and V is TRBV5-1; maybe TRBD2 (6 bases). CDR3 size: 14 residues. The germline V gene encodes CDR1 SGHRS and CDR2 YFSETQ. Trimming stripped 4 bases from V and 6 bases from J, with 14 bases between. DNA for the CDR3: TGCGCCAGCAGCCGGGGTGCGGGGAGCAATGAGCAGTTCTTC. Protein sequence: CASSRGAGSNEQFF.

The CDR3 here is CASRLVELSYEQYV. CDR3 sequence (DNA): TGTGCAAGTCGCTTAGTTGAGTTATCTTACGAGCAGTACGTC. This chain joins TRBV12-2 and TRBJ2-7; the table's TRBD2 call for D was not verified on the DNA. TRBV12-2 is given as a pseudogene. The CDR3 sequence is 14 residues long.

The CDR3 nucleotides read TGTGCCAGCAGCTTACTGAGACTAGTGAGCAATGAGCAGTTCTTC. Its translation: CASSLLRLVSNEQFF. The chain recombines TRBV7-9 with TRBJ2-1; possibly TRBD2 for D (6 bases). The V and J ends lost 2 bases and 6 bases respectively, with 14 bases between them. CDR1 is SEHNR and CDR2 is FQNEAQ in the germline V gene (reference sequence). The CDR3 sequence is 15 residues long.

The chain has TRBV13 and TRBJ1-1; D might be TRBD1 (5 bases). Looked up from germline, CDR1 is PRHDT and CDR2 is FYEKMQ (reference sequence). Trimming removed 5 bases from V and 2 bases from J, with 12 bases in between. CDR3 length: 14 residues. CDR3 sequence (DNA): TGTGCCAGCAGCCAACCGCAGGGTAACACTGAAGCTTTCTTT. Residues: CASSQPQGNTEAFF.

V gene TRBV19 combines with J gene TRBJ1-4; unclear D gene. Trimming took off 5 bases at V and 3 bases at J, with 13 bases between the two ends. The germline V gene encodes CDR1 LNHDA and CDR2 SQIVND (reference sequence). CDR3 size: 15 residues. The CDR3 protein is CASSATRVSNEKLFF. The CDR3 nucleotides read TGTGCCAGTAGTGCCACCCGGGTCTCTAATGAAAAACTGTTTTTT.

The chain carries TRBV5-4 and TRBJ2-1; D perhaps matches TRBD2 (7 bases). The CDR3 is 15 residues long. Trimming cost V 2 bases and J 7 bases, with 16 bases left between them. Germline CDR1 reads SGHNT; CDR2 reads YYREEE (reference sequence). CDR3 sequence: CASSFGGALGNEQFF. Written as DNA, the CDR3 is TGTGCCAGCAGCTTTGGGGGGGCGCTGGGTAATGAGCAGTTCTTC.

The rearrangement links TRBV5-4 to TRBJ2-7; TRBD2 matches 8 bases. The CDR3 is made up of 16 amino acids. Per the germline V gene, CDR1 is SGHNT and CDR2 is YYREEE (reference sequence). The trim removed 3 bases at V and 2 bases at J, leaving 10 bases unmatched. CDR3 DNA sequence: TGTGCCAGCAGCTCAACCTTAGCGGGGTTCACCTACGAGCAGTACTTC. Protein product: CASSSTLAGFTYEQYF.

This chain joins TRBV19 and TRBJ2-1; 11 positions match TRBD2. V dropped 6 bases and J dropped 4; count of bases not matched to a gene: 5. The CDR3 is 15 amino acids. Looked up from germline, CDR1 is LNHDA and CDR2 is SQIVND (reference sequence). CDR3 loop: CASRKTSGTYNEQFF. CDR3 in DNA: TGTGCCAGTAGAAAGACTAGCGGGACTTACAATGAGCAGTTCTTC.

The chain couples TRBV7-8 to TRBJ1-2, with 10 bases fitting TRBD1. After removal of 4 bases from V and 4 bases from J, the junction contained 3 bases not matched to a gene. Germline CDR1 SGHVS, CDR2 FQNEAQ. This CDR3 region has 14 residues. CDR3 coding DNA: TGTGCCAGCAGCTACGGACAGGGGGGCTATGGCTACACCTTC. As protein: CASSYGQGGYGYTF. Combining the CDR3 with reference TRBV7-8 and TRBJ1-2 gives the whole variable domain GAGVSQSPRYKVAKRGQDVALRCDPISGHVSLFWYQQALGQGPEFLTYFQNEAQLDKSGLPSDRFFAERPEGSVSTLKIQRTQQEDSAVYLCASSYGQGGYGYTFGSGTRLTVV.

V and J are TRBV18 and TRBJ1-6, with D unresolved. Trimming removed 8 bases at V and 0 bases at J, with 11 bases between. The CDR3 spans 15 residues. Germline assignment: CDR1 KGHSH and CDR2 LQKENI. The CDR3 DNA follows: TGTGCCAGCCCCTCCGACATCTCCTATAATTCACCCCTCCACTTT. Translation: CASPSDISYNSPLHF.

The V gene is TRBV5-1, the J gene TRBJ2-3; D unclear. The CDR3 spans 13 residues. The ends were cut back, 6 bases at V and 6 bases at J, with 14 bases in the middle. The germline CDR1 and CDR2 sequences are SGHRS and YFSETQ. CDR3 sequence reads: CASNPFDTDTQYF. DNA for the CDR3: TGCGCCAGCAACCCATTCGACACCGATACGCAGTATTTT.

The CDR3 protein is CASSHGQGGETQYF. The CDR3 coding sequence is TGTGCCAGCAGTCATGGACAGGGGGGAGAGACCCAGTACTTC. The V and J genes are TRBV27 and TRBJ2-5; 10 bases align to TRBD1. V was pared by 5 bases and J by 4 bases, with 4 bases of the junction left unmatched. The germline V gene has CDR1 MNHEY and CDR2 SMNVEV (reference sequence). CDR3 length equals 14 residues.

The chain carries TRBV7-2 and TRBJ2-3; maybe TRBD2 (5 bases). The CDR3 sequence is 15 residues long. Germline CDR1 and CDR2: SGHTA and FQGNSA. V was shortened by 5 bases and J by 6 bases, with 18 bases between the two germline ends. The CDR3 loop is CASSKTQVGGDTQYF. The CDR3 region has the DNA TGTGCCAGCAGCAAAACGCAAGTCGGCGGGGATACGCAGTATTTT.

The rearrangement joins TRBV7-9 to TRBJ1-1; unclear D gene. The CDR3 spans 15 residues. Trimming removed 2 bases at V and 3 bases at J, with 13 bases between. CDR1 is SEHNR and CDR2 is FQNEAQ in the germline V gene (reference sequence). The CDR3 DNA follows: TGTGCCAGCAGCTTACATGGCGATGGGCACACTGAAGCTTTCTTT. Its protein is CASSLHGDGHTEAFF.

This CDR3 reads CASSQGTGGYTEAFF. The CDR3, as DNA: TGCGCCAGCAGCCAAGGTACGGGGGGTTACACTGAAGCTTTCTTT. The J gene is TRBJ1-1, the V gene TRBV4-3, with D possibly being TRBD1 (5 bases). Germline CDR1 and CDR2: LGHNA and YSLEER. CDR3 length: 15 residues. The V and J ends lost 1 base and 3 bases respectively, with 12 bases between them.

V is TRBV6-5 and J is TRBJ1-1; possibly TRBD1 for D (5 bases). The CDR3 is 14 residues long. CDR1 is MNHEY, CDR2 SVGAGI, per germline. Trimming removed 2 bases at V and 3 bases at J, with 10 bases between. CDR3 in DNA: TGTGCCAGCAGTTACGGGGGGGGTGACACTGAAGCTTTCTTT. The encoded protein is CASSYGGGDTEAFF.

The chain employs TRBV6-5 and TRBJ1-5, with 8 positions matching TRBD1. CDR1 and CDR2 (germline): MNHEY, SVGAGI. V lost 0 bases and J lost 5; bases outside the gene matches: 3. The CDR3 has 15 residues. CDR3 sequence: CASSYSQGADQPQHF. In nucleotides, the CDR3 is TGTGCCAGCAGTTACTCGCAGGGGGCGGATCAGCCCCAGCATTTT.